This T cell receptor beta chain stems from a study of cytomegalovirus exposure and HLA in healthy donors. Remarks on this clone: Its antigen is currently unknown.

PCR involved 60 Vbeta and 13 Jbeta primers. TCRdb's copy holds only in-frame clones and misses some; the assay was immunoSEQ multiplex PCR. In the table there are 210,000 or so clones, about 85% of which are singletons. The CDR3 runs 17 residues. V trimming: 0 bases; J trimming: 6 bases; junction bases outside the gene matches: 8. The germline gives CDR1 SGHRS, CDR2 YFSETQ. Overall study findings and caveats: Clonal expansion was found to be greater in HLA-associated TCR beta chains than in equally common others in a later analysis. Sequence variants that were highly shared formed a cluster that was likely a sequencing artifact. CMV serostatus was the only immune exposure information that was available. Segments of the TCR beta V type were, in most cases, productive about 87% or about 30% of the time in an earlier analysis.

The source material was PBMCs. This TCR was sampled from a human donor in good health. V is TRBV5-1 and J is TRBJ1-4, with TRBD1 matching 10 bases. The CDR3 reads CASSLVARTGGYEKLFF. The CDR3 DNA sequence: TGCGCCAGCAGCTTGGTCGCGCGGACAGGGGGATATGAAAAACTGTTTTTT.